A single sample is the source of the 26 T cell receptor beta chains below, sequenced in a study of T cells in Graves' hyperthyroidism and ophthalmopathy. The TCR beta CDR3 regions underwent amplification using RNA transcripts as the source. HTBI primers were the set used in a first-round RT-PCR of the TCR CDR3. MiXCR was run by TCRdb on the multiplex PCR reads, yielding one entry per CDR3 protein. The sample includes some 360,000 distinct CDR3 sequences, approximately 15% of them seen just once. The sample comprised blood. The receptor set was obtained from a woman in her sixties or seventies with Graves' hyperthyroidism.

There are many counts of this clonotype. The chain carries TRBV2 and TRBJ1-6; unclear D gene. The CDR3 length is 12 residues. V was shortened by 2 bases and J by 14 bases, with 10 bases between the two germline ends. Germline V gene data show CDR1 as SNHLY and CDR2 as FYNNEI. CDR3 in DNA: TGTGCCAGCAGTGAAAACAGTCCGACCCTCCACTTT. Translated, it gives CASSENSPTLHF.

The chain is built from TRBV19 and TRBJ2-5; tentative D call: TRBD2 (7 bases). Germline V CDR1 and CDR2: LNHDA, SQIVND (reference sequence). The CDR3 is 14 residues long. The V and J ends lost 6 bases and 9 bases respectively, with 20 bases between them. CDR3 loop: CASRPGQLREAQYF. The CDR3 DNA is TGTGCCAGTAGACCGGGACAACTCCGGGAGGCCCAGTACTTC.

This clonotype was observed many times. The V call is TRBV6-6, the J call TRBJ1-2; D gene ambiguous. The germline V gene has CDR1 MNHNY and CDR2 SVGAGI (reference sequence). The CDR3 loop spans 14 amino acids. The V gene lost 0 bases and the J gene lost 4 bases, with 9 bases spanning the gap. The CDR3 DNA sequence: TGTGCCAGCAGTTACTCGGGAGTAGTCTATGGCTACACCTTC. This sequence encodes CASSYSGVVYGYTF.

The genes are TRBV5-1 and TRBJ2-5, with D perhaps assigned TRBD1 or TRBD2 (6 bases each). V was clipped by 1 base and J by 0 bases, with 10 bases between them. The CDR3 totals 15 residues. The germline CDR1 and CDR2 sequences are SGHRS and YFSETQ. The CDR3 loop is CASSLWGDNQETQYF. Here the CDR3 DNA reads TGCGCCAGCAGCTTGTGGGGGGACAACCAAGAGACCCAGTACTTC.

This clonotype was detected ten times or more. The chain joins TRBV28 to TRBJ1-3; D is uncertain. V was pared by 7 bases and J by 0 bases, with 10 bases between. Germline values: CDR1 MDHEN, CDR2 SYDVKM. This CDR3 region has 14 residues. CDR3 amino acids: CASTRRFSGNTIYF. The CDR3 region has the DNA TGTGCCAGCACCCGCAGGTTCTCTGGAAACACCATATATTTT.

The V gene is TRBV29-1, the J gene TRBJ2-3; unclear D gene. Trimming removed 4 bases at V and 0 bases at J, with 11 bases between. The CDR3 covers 14 residues. The germline V gene has CDR1 SQVTM and CDR2 ANQGSEA. The CDR3, as DNA: TGCAGCGTTGCTTGGACCTCTAGCACAGATACGCAGTATTTT. Translating gives CSVAWTSSTDTQYF.

This clonotype was seen at least ten times. V and J are TRBV15 and TRBJ2-1; 14 bases line up with TRBD2. The CDR3 extends over 18 amino acids. With V trimmed by 2 bases and J by 7 bases, 10 bases remained unmatched. Germline V gene sequence: CDR1 LNHNV, CDR2 YYDKDF (reference sequence). The CDR3 nucleotides read TGTGCCACCAGCAGATCAAACCCGGGACTAGCGGGAGAGAATGAGCAGTTCTTC. Protein product: CATSRSNPGLAGENEQFF.

This clonotype was detected many times. This chain connects TRBV6-1 to TRBJ1-1; a possible D gene is TRBD1 (6 bases). Deletions cut 3 bases from V and 1 base from J, with 12 bases between. Germline V CDR1 and CDR2: MNHNS, SASEGT. The CDR3 has 15 amino acids. The CDR3 region has the DNA TGTGCCAGCAGTGATTTGGGGGGCTGGAACACTGAAGCTTTCTTT. This gives the protein CASSDLGGWNTEAFF.

This clonotype has a count of ten or more. This sequence joins TRBV24-1 and TRBJ2-3, with 9 bases matching TRBD1. V was clipped by 5 bases and J by 1 base; unmatched bases: 6. CDR1 KGHDR and CDR2 SFDVKD come from the germline V gene. The CDR3 is 16 amino acids. The CDR3 DNA follows: TGTGCCACCAGTGCAAGGACAGGGGCTGGCACAGATACGCAGTATTTT. Its translation is CATSARTGAGTDTQYF.

The chain couples TRBV11-2 to TRBJ2-1; D assignment may be TRBD1 or TRBD2 (6 bases each). Deletions cut 7 bases from V and 10 bases from J, with 14 bases between. The germline gives CDR1 SGHAT, CDR2 FQNNGV. CDR3 size: 12 residues. The CDR3 nucleotides are TGTGCCAGCACCCCCGGAGGGGGGGAGCAGTTCTTC. This gives the protein CASTPGGGEQFF.

This clonotype was recorded only once. This rearrangement joins TRBV5-6 to TRBJ2-7; D remains unclear. This CDR3 has 14 residues. V lost 6 bases and J lost 2, with 15 bases in between. From germline, CDR1 is SGHDT and CDR2 YYEEEE. This CDR3 is CASTVVGMAYEQYF. As DNA, the CDR3 is TGTGCCAGCACCGTCGTGGGGATGGCCTACGAGCAGTACTTC. Variable domain in full (rest from reference TRBV5-6 and TRBJ2-7): DAGVTQSPTHLIKTRGQQVTLRCSPKSGHDTVSWYQQALGQGPQFIFQYYEEEERQRGNFPDRFSGHQFPNYSSELNVNALLLGDSALYLCASTVVGMAYEQYFGPGTRLTVT.

This clonotype showed up many times. The rearrangement links TRBV11-3 to TRBJ2-1; a possible D gene is TRBD1 (5 bases). The V end was cut by 7 bases, the J end by 6 bases, with 19 bases between. Germline CDR1 SGHNT, CDR2 YENEEA. The CDR3 covers 15 residues. The CDR3 coding sequence is TGTGCCAGCAACCCGCGCCAGGGAAGGTCCAATGAGCAGTTCTTC. Encoded protein: CASNPRQGRSNEQFF.

This clonotype was recorded at least ten times. The J gene is TRBJ2-5, the V gene TRBV2; 10 nucleotides align to TRBD2. Looked up from germline, CDR1 is SNHLY and CDR2 is FYNNEI. This CDR3 comprises 14 residues. With 7 bases clipped from V and 7 bases from J, the junction kept 9 bases outside the gene matches. In DNA, the CDR3 is TGTGCCAGCACTAGCGGGGGACGCCGGGTGACCCAGTACTTC. It is translated as CASTSGGRRVTQYF.

This clonotype was seen ten or more times. V is TRBV9 and J is TRBJ1-3; D is possibly TRBD1 (6 bases). The CDR3 length is 17 residues. Trimming cost V 4 bases and J 0 bases, with 17 bases left between them. Germline V gives CDR1 SGDLS, CDR2 YYNGEE. The CDR3 bases are TGTGCCAGCAGCACAGGAGGCAGGGGCCGCTCTGGAAACACCATATATTTT. Translated: CASSTGGRGRSGNTIYF.

The chain has TRBV11-2 and TRBJ2-5; perhaps D is TRBD1 or TRBD2 (6 bases each). Germline loops: CDR1 SGHAT, CDR2 FQNNGV. This CDR3 is 14 amino acids long. Trimming pared 0 bases from V and 4 bases from J, leaving 9 bases between. CDR3 in DNA: TGTGCCAGCAGCTTAGAGGGGGGCGGAGAGACCCAGTACTTC. It specifies CASSLEGGGETQYF.

The genes are TRBV29-1 and TRBJ1-2, with D perhaps TRBD1 (6 bases). The V end was cut by 0 bases, the J end by 4 bases, with 6 bases between. Germline V gene sequence: CDR1 SQVTM, CDR2 ANQGSEA. The length of the CDR3 is 12 residues. The CDR3 protein is CSVEEQGYGYTF. The DNA of the CDR3 is TGCAGCGTTGAAGAACAGGGCTATGGCTACACCTTC.

In its sample, this clonotype was seen many times. The rearrangement links TRBV11-2 to TRBJ2-3; 12 nucleotides agree with TRBD2. Germline V gene data show CDR1 as SGHAT and CDR2 as FQNNGV. V was pared by 5 bases and J by 3 bases, with 6 bases of the junction left unmatched. This CDR3 region has 16 residues. The CDR3 DNA follows: TGTGCCAGCAGCCCACCGACTAGCGGGAGTACAGATACGCAGTATTTT. Translation gives CASSPPTSGSTDTQYF.

The table lists this clonotype with a few counts. This sequence joins TRBV18 and TRBJ2-3; maybe TRBD1 (6 bases). The V end was cut by 2 bases, the J end by 0 bases, with 12 bases between. This CDR3 is 16 amino acids long. Germline CDR1 KGHSH, CDR2 LQKENI. In nucleotides, the CDR3 is TGTGCCAGCTCACCAAGGGGGAACCCGAGCACAGATACGCAGTATTTT. It yields the protein CASSPRGNPSTDTQYF.

The rearrangement links TRBV30 to TRBJ2-5; 13 bases line up with TRBD2. V trimming: 1 base; J trimming: 7 bases; junction bases outside the gene matches: 12. This CDR3 contains 17 residues. Germline V gene sequence: CDR1 GTSNPN, CDR2 SVGIG (reference sequence). CDR3 nucleotide sequence: TGTGCCTGGAGTGCAATACTAGCGGGAGGGCCAGGTGGGACCCAGTACTTC. It specifies CAWSAILAGGPGGTQYF.

There are many counts of this clonotype. The chain carries TRBV5-1 and TRBJ1-2; a possible D gene is TRBD1 (5 bases). The V gene lost 4 bases and the J gene lost 4 bases, with 20 bases spanning the gap. The CDR3 is made up of 16 amino acids. Germline V lookup: CDR1 SGHRS, CDR2 YFSETQ. CDR3 in amino acids: CASSLHYPGTTYGYTF. CDR3 in DNA: TGCGCCAGCAGCCTACACTACCCCGGGACCACCTATGGCTACACCTTC.

This clonotype was found many times. The rearrangement links TRBV10-2 to TRBJ1-1, with a weak D call TRBD1 (5 bases). This CDR3 is 13 amino acids long. Germline lookup yields CDR1 WSHSY and CDR2 SAAADI. V was clipped by 10 bases and J by 4 bases, with 16 bases between them. The CDR3 DNA reads as TGCGCCACCAACGGGGGGGATCGCACTGAAGCTTTCTTT. Translated: CATNGGDRTEAFF.

The sample holds many counts of this clonotype. V gene TRBV11-2 combines with J gene TRBJ2-1; no clear D gene. V lost 7 bases, J lost 4 bases, and 11 bases lay in between. The CDR3 totals 13 residues. CDR1 and CDR2 from the germline V gene are SGHAT and FQNNGV. Here the CDR3 reads CASTTTGYNEQFF. For the CDR3, the DNA is TGTGCCAGCACCACGACCGGTTACAATGAGCAGTTCTTC.

The V call is TRBV19, the J call TRBJ2-3; D call uncertain. V was cut by 6 bases and J by 2 bases, with 12 bases left in between. The CDR3 has 14 amino acids. The germline V gene has CDR1 LNHDA and CDR2 SQIVND (reference sequence). The CDR3 sequence: CASRSFSSTDTQYF. CDR3 bases: TGTGCCAGTAGATCATTCAGTTCCACAGATACGCAGTATTTT.

This clonotype was seen ten or more times. The chain employs TRBV19 and TRBJ1-5; 9 bases are shared with TRBD1. The germline V gene has CDR1 LNHDA and CDR2 SQIVND (reference sequence). The CDR3 covers 18 residues. The junction had 11 bases not matched to a gene; V was cut back by 3 bases and J by 2 bases. The CDR3 DNA follows: TGTGCCAGTAGTATTGAACAGGGGGCATCTCTGGGCAATCAGCCCCAGCATTTT. Translated: CASSIEQGASLGNQPQHF.

This clonotype was seen only a few times. A read error may be the cause here, since a much bigger clone is one base away. The chain combines TRBV11-2 with TRBJ2-3, with D possibly called TRBD1 or TRBD2 (5 bases each). Per the germline V gene, CDR1 is SGHAT and CDR2 is FQNNGV. With 4 bases removed from V and 4 bases from J, the gap between germline ends came to 12 bases. This CDR3 region has 14 residues. CDR3 loop: CASSSQVGADTQYF. The CDR3 DNA sequence: TGTGCCAGCAGCTCACAGGTCGGGGCAGATACGCAGTATTTT.

The CDR3 protein is CASSQASAVGEQYF. The DNA for the CDR3 is TGTGCCAGCAGCCAAGCGAGCGCGGTAGGCGAGCAGTACTTC. The chain has TRBV3-1 and TRBJ2-7; the D is unclear. The CDR3 loop spans 14 amino acids. The V end was cut by 1 base, the J end by 6 bases, with 13 bases between. Germline-derived CDR1 and CDR2 are LGHDT and YNNKEL (reference sequence).